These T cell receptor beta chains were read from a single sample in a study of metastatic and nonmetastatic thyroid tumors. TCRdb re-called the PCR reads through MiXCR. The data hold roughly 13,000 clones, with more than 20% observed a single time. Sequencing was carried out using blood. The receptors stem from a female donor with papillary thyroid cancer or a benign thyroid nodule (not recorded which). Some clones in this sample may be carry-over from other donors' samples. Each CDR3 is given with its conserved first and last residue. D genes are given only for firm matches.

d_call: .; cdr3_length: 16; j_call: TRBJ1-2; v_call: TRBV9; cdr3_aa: CASSPAGPLANYGYTF
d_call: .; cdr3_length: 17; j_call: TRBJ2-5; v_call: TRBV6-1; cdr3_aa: CASSEAFLRLEGETQYF
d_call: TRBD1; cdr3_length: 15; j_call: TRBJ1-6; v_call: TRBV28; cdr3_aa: CASSPQGAGNSPLHF
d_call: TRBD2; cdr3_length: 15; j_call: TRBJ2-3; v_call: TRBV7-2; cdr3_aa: CASSLSSGRADTQYF
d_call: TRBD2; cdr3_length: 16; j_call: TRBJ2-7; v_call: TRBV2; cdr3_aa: CASSGASGLSSYEQYF
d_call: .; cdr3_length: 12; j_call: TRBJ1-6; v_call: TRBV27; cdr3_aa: CASKTGGSPLHF
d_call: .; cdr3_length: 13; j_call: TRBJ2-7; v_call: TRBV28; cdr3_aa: CASSLPRGYEQYF
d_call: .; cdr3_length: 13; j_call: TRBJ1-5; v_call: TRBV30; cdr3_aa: CAWATGVNQPQHF
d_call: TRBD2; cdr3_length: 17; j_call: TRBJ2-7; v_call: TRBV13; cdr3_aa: CASSMRLAGGLRHEQYF
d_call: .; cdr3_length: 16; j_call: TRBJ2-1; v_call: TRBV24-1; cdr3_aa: CATSDQGGAVYNEQFF
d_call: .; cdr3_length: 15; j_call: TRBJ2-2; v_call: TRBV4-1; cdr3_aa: CASSQDLVNTGELFF
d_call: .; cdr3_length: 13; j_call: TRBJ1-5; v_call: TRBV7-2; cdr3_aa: CASSYEGNQPQHF
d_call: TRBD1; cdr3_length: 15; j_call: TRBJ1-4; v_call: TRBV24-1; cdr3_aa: CATSGTGNEDEKLFF
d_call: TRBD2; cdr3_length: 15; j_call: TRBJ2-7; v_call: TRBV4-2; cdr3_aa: CASSQEVLAGYEQYF
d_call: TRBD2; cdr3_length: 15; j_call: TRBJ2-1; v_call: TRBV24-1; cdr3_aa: CATSDPELAGAEQFF
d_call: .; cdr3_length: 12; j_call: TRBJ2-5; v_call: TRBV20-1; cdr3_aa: CSARDFAETQYF
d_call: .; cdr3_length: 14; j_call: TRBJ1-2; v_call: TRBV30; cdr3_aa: CAWSVLLTGSGYTF
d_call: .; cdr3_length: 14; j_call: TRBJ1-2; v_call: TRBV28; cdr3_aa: CASRVTGFNYGYTF
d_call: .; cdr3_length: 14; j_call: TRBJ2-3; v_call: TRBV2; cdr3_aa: CASSEQLSIDTQYF
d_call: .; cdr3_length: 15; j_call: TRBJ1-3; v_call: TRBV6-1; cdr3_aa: CASSHPPGPGNTIYF
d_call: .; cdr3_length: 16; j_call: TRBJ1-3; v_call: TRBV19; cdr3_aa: CASSPYRSRSGNTIYF
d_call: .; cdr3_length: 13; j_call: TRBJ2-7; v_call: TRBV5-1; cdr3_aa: CASSWQGSNEQYF
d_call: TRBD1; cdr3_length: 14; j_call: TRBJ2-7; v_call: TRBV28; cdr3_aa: CASTLQGARYEQYF